Ten or more counts support the clone carrying this T cell receptor (beta chain). Its specificity is not known. Template material for amplifying TCR beta CDR3 regions consisted of RNA transcripts. Using the HTBI primer set, a first-round RT-PCR was run on the TCR CDR3. TCRdb reanalysed the multiplex PCR reads using MiXCR and keeps one entry per CDR3 protein. The sample yields around 250,000 distinct CDR3 sequences, about a sixth seen once. This CDR3 is built from 15 residues. The ends were cut back, 5 bases at V and 3 bases at J, with 16 bases in the middle. Germline CDR1 and CDR2: MNHNS and SASEGT. Exclusion of patients followed from uncontrolled infection, other autoimmune disease, pregnancy or lactation. Diagnoses were made from clinical symptoms, serum measures (thyroxine and TRAb), thyroid ultrasound and orbital computed tomography. From approximately 9.3 ml of fresh peripheral blood, PBMCs were isolated.

The data derive from a study of T cells in Graves' hyperthyroidism and ophthalmopathy. Study outcomes and limitations: Researchers found most expanded thyroid clonotypes above 0.001 in blood as well.

The sequence was obtained from a woman between 18 and 29 years old with Graves' ophthalmopathy. The chain combines TRBV6-1 with TRBJ1-1; D possibly corresponds to TRBD1 (5 bases). The sequenced sample consisted of blood. CDR3 coding DNA: TGTGCCAGCAGTAACGTCGGGACTCTTGACACTGAAGCTTTCTTT. Translation: CASSNVGTLDTEAFF.